The entry below gives a single T cell receptor (beta chain) sequence along with its context. The sample is drawn from a study of OX40 agonist ivuxolimab in advanced cancers. Across the whole study: Intravenous ivuxolimab was administered to patients every 2 weeks at 0.01 to 10 mg/kg.

Profiling relied on immunoSEQ multiplex PCR, and the TCRdb table lists in-frame clones only, not all of them. The sample has tens of thousands of clones, roughly nine tenths seen once. The sample in question was CD4+ or CD8+ T cells sorted from blood, obtained in a trial of the OX40 agonist ivuxolimab. The sequence was obtained from an adult with an advanced solid tumor such as melanoma, head and neck, liver or kidney cancer.

CDR3 sequence: CASSYTGRGTGELFF. CDR3 DNA sequence: TGTGCCAGCAGCTATACGGGGCGGGGGACCGGGGAGCTGTTTTTT. The chain has TRBV7-2 and TRBJ2-2, with 7 bases that match TRBD2. J was trimmed by 5 bases and V by 4 bases; bases with no gene match: 7. The CDR3 runs to 15 residues. Germline V gene sequence: CDR1 SGHTA, CDR2 FQGNSA.